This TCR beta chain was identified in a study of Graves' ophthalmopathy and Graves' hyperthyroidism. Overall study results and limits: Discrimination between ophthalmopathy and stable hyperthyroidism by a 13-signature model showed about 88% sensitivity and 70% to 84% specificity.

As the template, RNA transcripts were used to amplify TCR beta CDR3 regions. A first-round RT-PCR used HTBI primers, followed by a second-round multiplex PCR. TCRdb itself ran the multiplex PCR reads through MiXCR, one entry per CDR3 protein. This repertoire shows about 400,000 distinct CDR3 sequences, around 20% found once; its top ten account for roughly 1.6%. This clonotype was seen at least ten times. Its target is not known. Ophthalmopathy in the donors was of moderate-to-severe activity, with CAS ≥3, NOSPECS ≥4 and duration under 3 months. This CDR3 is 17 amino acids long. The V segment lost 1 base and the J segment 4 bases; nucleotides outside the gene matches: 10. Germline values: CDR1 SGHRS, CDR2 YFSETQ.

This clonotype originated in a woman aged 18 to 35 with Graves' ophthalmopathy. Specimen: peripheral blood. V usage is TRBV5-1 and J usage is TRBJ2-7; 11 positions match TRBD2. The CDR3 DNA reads TGCGCCAGCAGCTTGATTCGTAGCGGGAGGGCAGGTTACGAGCAGTACTTC. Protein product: CASSLIRSGRAGYEQYF.